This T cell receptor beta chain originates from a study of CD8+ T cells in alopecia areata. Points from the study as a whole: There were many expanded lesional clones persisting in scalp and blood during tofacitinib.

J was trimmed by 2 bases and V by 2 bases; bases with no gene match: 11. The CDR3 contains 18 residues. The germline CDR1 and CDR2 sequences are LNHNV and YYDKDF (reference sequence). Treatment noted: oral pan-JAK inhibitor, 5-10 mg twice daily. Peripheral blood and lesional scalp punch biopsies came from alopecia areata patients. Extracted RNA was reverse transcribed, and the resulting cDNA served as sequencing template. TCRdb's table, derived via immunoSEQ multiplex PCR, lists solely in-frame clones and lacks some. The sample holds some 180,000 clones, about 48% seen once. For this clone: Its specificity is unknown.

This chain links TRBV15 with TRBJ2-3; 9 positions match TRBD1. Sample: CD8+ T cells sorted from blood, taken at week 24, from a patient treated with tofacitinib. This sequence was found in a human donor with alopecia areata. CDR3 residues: CATSRPLSGTGPTDTQYF. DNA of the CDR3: TGTGCCACCAGCAGACCACTCTCCGGGACAGGGCCCACAGATACGCAGTATTTT.